One sample yielded the 8 T cell receptor beta chains listed below, sequenced in a study of graft-versus-host responses after intestinal transplantation. The assay was immunoSEQ multiplex PCR, and TCRdb's table has in-frame clones only and misses some. This table holds over 45,000 clones, over 85% found once. Here the sequenced sample was PBMCs, taken approximately 740 days after a first intestinal transplant, on the day of a second. Every receptor here comes from a human patient who received an intestinal transplant, so some T cells may come from the graft donor.

This chain uses TRBV7-8 with TRBJ2-7; D remains ambiguous. The germline gives CDR1 SGHVS, CDR2 FQNEAQ. The CDR3 runs to 15 residues. V lost 1 base and J 4 bases, leaving 14 bases between the germline ends. CDR3 region: CASSLGNVGSYEQYF. CDR3 DNA: TGTGCCAGCAGCTTAGGAAACGTCGGGTCTTACGAGCAGTACTTC.

CDR3 DNA sequence: TGTGCCAGCAGCTTTAAGGGCGATGAGCAGTTCTTC. This codes for CASSFKGDEQFF. This rearrangement joins TRBV13 to TRBJ2-1; D gene ambiguous. V was cut by 3 bases and J by 8 bases, with 8 bases left in between. The CDR3 consists of 12 residues. CDR1 PRHDT and CDR2 FYEKMQ come from the germline V gene (reference sequence).

V usage is TRBV29-1 and J usage is TRBJ2-3; D not certain. With 6 bases removed from V and 4 bases from J, the gap between germline ends came to 17 bases. The CDR3 totals 14 residues. Germline V CDR1 and CDR2: SQVTM, ANQGSEA. This chain's CDR3 is CSVGSGPGADTQYF. The CDR3 DNA reads as TGCAGCGTCGGCTCGGGCCCGGGCGCAGATACGCAGTATTTT.

The rearrangement links TRBV10-2 to TRBJ2-1; the match to TRBD2 covers 10 bases. The ends lost 3 bases at V and 0 bases at J; junction bases unmatched: 2. Germline loops: CDR1 WSHSY, CDR2 SAAADI. CDR3 length equals 16 residues. As DNA, the CDR3 is TGCGCCAGCAGTGAAGCTAGCGGGAGCTCCTACAATGAGCAGTTCTTC. It codes for CASSEASGSSYNEQFF.

The chain employs TRBV28 and TRBJ2-5, with 13 bases matching TRBD2. The J call may not be correct, given that the DNA end is closer to TRBJ2-7. CDR1 is MDHEN, CDR2 SYDVKM, per germline. CDR3 length equals 15 residues. CDR3 in DNA: TGTGCCAGCAGTAGGGGACTAGCGGGAACCTACGAGCAGTACTTC. Translation: CASSRGLAGTYEQYF.

The chain recombines TRBV10-1 with TRBJ1-5; 9 positions match TRBD1. The germline V gene has CDR1 WNHNN and CDR2 SYGVQD (reference sequence). This CDR3 is 15 amino acids long. Unmatched junction bases numbered 5, after V lost 8 bases and J lost 0 bases. The CDR3 bases are TGCGCCAGCGGGGGACAGGGCGATAGCAATCAGCCCCAGCATTTT. It translates to CASGGQGDSNQPQHF.

The genes are TRBV2 and TRBJ2-7; D ambiguous. Germline-derived CDR1 and CDR2 are SNHLY and FYNNEI. The germline V and J ends were trimmed by 5 bases and 5 bases, with 10 bases remaining between them. This CDR3 spans 12 amino acids. DNA of the CDR3: TGTGCCAGCAGTTTGAGCACCCACGAGCAGTACTTC. Protein product: CASSLSTHEQYF.

The V and J genes are TRBV6-6 and TRBJ1-2; the D is unclear. The CDR3 is 16 residues long. CDR1 is MNHNY and CDR2 is SVGAGI in the germline V gene (reference sequence). Trimming shortened V by 0 bases and J by 4 bases, and 15 bases separated the two germline ends. CDR3 sequence reads: CASSYSRSVFSYGYTF. In DNA form, the CDR3 reads TGTGCCAGCAGTTACTCGAGGTCGGTGTTTTCCTATGGCTACACCTTC.